Below, 2 T cell receptor beta chains from the same sample are listed, as sequenced in a study of shared clonotypes between healthy human individuals. Method: immunoSEQ multiplex PCR; TCRdb's copy keeps in-frame clones and lacks some. Of about 110,000 clones in the sample, less than 80% were seen once. Sequencing was performed on memory CD8+ T cells sorted from blood. Subset given: CD45RO+ cells pooled with CCR7-negative TemRA cells. These receptors originate from a woman aged 30 to 39 in good health.

The chain combines TRBV19 with TRBJ2-3, with 10 bases identical to TRBD2. This CDR3 has 14 amino acids. The germline gives CDR1 LNHDA, CDR2 SQIVND (reference sequence). With V trimmed by 8 bases and J by 1 base, 3 bases remained unmatched. CDR3: CASEREGGTDTQYF. DNA for the CDR3: TGTGCCAGTGAGCGGGAGGGGGGCACAGATACGCAGTATTTT.

This clone has only one observation. This rearrangement joins TRBV9 to TRBJ2-7; the D gene is possibly TRBD1 (7 bases). CDR1 and CDR2 (germline): SGDLS, YYNGEE. This CDR3 has 14 residues. Trimming took 3 bases from V and 2 from J, leaving 12 bases between them. The CDR3 DNA sequence: TGTGCCAGCAGCGGCGGGACAGACGCCTACGAGCAGTACTTC. Its protein product is CASSGGTDAYEQYF.